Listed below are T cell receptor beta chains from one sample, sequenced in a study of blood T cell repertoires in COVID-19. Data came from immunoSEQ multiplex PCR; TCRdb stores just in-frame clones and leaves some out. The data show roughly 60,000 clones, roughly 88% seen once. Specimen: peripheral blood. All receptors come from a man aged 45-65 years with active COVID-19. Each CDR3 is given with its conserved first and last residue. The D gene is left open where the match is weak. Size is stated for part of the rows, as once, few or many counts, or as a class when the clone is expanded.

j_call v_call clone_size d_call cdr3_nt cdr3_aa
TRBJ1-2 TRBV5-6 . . TGTGCCAGCAGCTTGGCCTCCGGGGATGGCTACACCTTC CASSLASGDGYTF
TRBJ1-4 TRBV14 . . TGTGCCCCTCGCACAGGGCCCATTGAAAAACTGTTTTTT CAPRTGPIEKLFF
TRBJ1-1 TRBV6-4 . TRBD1 TGTGCCAGCAGTCTTGGACAGGGGAACACTGAAGCTTTCTTT CASSLGQGNTEAFF
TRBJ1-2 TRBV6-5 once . TGTGCCAGCAGTTGGCCGGGGGGTGGCTACACCTTC CASSWPGGGYTF
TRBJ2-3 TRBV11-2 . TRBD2 TGTGCCAGCAGCCCCACTAGCGGGGGTGGGACGCAGTATTTT CASSPTSGGGTQYF
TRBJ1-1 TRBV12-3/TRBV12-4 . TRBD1 TGTGCCAGCGGTTATACAGGGGAAACTGAAGCTTTCTTT CASGYTGETEAFF
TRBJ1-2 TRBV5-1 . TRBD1 TGCGCCAGCAGCGTCACAGGGGATGGCTACACCTTC CASSVTGDGYTF
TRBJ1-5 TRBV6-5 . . TGTGCCAGCAGTTCAGAGGGACAAACCAATCAGCCCCAGCATTTT CASSSEGQTNQPQHF
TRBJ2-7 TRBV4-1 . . TGCGCCAGCAGCCAGACATCCTCCTACGAGCAGTACTTC CASSQTSSYEQYF
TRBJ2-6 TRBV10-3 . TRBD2 TGTGCCATCAGCGAGGGAGGGGTCCTAGGCTCTGGGGCCAACGTCCTGACTTTC CAISEGGVLGSGANVLTF
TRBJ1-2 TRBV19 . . TGTGCCAGTAGCCCCGGGAAGGGATACTTCTATGGCTACACCTTC CASSPGKGYFYGYTF
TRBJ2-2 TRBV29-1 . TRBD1 TGCAGCGTTGAGGACAGGGGGCGATCGACCACCGGGGAGCTGTTTTTT CSVEDRGRSTTGELFF
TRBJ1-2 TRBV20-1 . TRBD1 TGCAGTGCTAGTCCGGGACAGGGGGGAAGAGGCTACACCTTC CSASPGQGGRGYTF
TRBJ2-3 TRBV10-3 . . TGTGCTACCCGCGGCGGGGATACGCAGTATTTT CATRGGDTQYF
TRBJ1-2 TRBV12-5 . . TGTGCTAGTGGTTTGGCCCTCGGAGGGGACTATGGCTACACCTTC CASGLALGGDYGYTF
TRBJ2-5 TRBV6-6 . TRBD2 TGTGCCAGCAGTTACTCACAGCGGGGAGAGACCCAGTACTTC CASSYSQRGETQYF
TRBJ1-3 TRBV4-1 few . TGCGCCAGCAGCCAAGGCATAGGGAGGTACAACACCATATATTTT CASSQGIGRYNTIYF
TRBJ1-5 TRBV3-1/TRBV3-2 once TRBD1 TGTGCCAGCAGCTGGGGACAGGGTGTCAATCAGCCCCAGCATTTT CASSWGQGVNQPQHF
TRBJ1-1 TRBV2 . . TGTGCCAGTCGGGGAGACTCTGAAGCTTTCTTT CASRGDSEAFF
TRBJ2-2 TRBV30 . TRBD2 TGTGCCTGGAGTCCCCTAGCGGGTTCCACCGCGGGGGAGCTGTTTTTT CAWSPLAGSTAGELFF
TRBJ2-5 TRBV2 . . TGTGCCAGCAGTGCTAGGGGGGAGACCCAGTACTTC CASSARGETQYF
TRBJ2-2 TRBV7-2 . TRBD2 TGTGCCAGCAGCTTAGACGGCGGGGGAGGGGAGCTGTTTTTT CASSLDGGGGELFF
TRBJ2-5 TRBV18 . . TGTGCCAGCTCACCAGGGCCCGAAAAGGAGACCCAGTACTTC CASSPGPEKETQYF
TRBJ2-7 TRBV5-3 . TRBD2 TGTGCCAGAAGCAAGGGACTACACTTCTACGAGCAGTACTTC CARSKGLHFYEQYF
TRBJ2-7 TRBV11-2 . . TGTGCCAGCAGCGCACTATACGAGCAGTACTTC CASSALYEQYF
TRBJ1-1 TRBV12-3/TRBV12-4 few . TGTGCCAGCAGCGATAGATACACTGAAGCTTTCTTT CASSDRYTEAFF
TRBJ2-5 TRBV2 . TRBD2 TGTGCCAGCCTAGCGGGGAGACAAGAGACCCAGTACTTC CASLAGRQETQYF
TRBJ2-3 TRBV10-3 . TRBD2 TGTGCCATCAGTGAGTCTTCTAGCGGGGGAACAGATACGCAGTATTTT CAISESSSGGTDTQYF
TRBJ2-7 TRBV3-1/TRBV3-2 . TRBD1 TGTGCCAGCGCTGGACAGGGATCCTACGAGCAGTACTTC CASAGQGSYEQYF
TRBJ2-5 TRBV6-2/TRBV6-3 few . TGTGCCAGCAGTTTGAGAGAGACCCAGTACTTC CASSLRETQYF
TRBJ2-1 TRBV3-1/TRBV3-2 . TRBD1 TGTGCCAGCAGATCATGGGACAGCTACAATGAGCAGTTCTTC CASRSWDSYNEQFF
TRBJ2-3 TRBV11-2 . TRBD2 TGTGCCAGCAGTTCAACCGGGACTAGCGGCACAGATACGCAGTATTTT CASSSTGTSGTDTQYF
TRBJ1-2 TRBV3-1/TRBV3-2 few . TGTGCCAGCAGCCAAGTCAGGGAATCCGGCTACACCTTC CASSQVRESGYTF
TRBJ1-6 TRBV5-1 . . TGCGCCAGCAGGGAGGCAGGGGCGGATTCACCCCTCCACTTT CASREAGADSPLHF
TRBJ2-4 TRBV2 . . TGTGCCAGCAGCGAAACAAGAAACATTCAGTACTTC CASSETRNIQYF
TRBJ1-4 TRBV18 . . TGTGCCAGCTCACCACAAGGACTCATAGAAAAACTGTTTTTT CASSPQGLIEKLFF
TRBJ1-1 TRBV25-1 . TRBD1 TGTGCCAGCAGTGACGCGACAGGGTATGGAACTGAAGCTTTCTTT CASSDATGYGTEAFF
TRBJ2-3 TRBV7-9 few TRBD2 TGTGCCAGCAGCCCTGGACTAGCGGGGCCTCCGGGCACAGATACGCAGTATTTT CASSPGLAGPPGTDTQYF
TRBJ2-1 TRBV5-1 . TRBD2 TGCGCCAGCAGCTTGTTAACTAGCGGGGGGCATGAGCAGTTCTTC CASSLLTSGGHEQFF
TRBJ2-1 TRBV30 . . TGTGCCTGGAGTCGTGGCCCCTCCTACAATGAGCAGTTCTTC CAWSRGPSYNEQFF
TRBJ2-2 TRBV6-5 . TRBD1 TGTGCCAGCAGCGACAGGGGGCGGAACACCGGGGAGCTGTTTTTT CASSDRGRNTGELFF
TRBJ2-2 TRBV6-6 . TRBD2 TGTGCCAGCAGTGCCAAACTAGCGGGAAACACCGGGGAGCTGTTTTTT CASSAKLAGNTGELFF
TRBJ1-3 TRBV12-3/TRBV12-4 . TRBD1 TGTGCCGGGGGACAGGGCTCTGGAAACACCATATATTTT CAGGQGSGNTIYF
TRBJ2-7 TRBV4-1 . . TGCGCCAGCAGCCAATTCCAGGGAACCTACGAGCAGTACTTC CASSQFQGTYEQYF
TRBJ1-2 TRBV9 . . TGTGCCAGCAGCGCCGATGGGGCTCGCGGCTACACCTTC CASSADGARGYTF